This T cell receptor (beta chain) came from a study of blood T cells in healthy people across ages. Broader study findings: Unsorted PBMCs prevented conclusive naive versus antigen-experienced comparison.

With respect to this clonotype: Its specificity is not known.

For the second PCR, which ran for roughly 6 to 11 cycles, a sample-barcoded 5' primer and a J-beta primer mix were used. Using its own MiXCR run on the 5' RACE reads, TCRdb lists one record per CDR3 protein. The table has 1,800,000 or so distinct CDR3 sequences, roughly 43% seen once. Those donating, healthy Caucasian individuals from Russia, were aged about 6 to 100. Germline V gives CDR1 SGHTA, CDR2 FQGNSA. V was clipped by 6 bases and J by 9 bases; unmatched bases: 8. There are 13 residues in the CDR3. The V gene is TRBV7-2, the J gene TRBJ2-1; 7 bases match TRBD2. The sample was blood. This TCR derives from a human donor in good health. The CDR3 spells CASRSAGVREQFF. The CDR3 nucleotides read TGTGCCAGCAGGTCGGCGGGGGTTCGTGAGCAGTTCTTC.